The present T cell receptor (beta chain) was sequenced within a study of T-cell reconstitution after alpha-beta-depleted transplantation in children. This clonotype was detected ten times or more. Trimming pared 0 bases from V and 1 base from J, leaving 3 bases between. The CDR3 has 13 residues. Germline CDR1 and CDR2: LNHNV and YYDKDF (reference sequence). Unique molecular identifiers were incorporated during preparation of the TCRbeta library. From the PCR reads, TCRdb called clonotypes with MiXCR, one entry per CDR3 protein. Of 200,000 to 250,000 distinct CDR3 sequences listed, around 9.7% are singletons.

This chain joins TRBV15 and TRBJ2-5; D gene ambiguous. The sequence was collected from a human donor who donated a stem cell graft to a child with SCID. Here the sequenced sample was PBMCs from the stem cell graft donor, taken from the stem cell graft. This CDR3 is CATSRDLQETQYF. As DNA, the CDR3 is TGTGCCACCAGCAGAGATCTCCAAGAGACCCAGTACTTC.